This T cell receptor (beta chain) was captured by sequencing in a study of T cell responses to AZD1222 COVID-19 vaccine. Study observations and caveats: Donors skewed white British and female; clonal diversity was possibly underestimated. Just a handful of AZD1222 recipients tested seropositive at baseline. Regions left unmutated in variants are reportedly the target of nearly half of spike-specific TCRs. CD4 TCRs associated with vaccination spanned spike, dominating at 160-218 and 743-854.

A remark on this clone: Its antigen is currently unknown.

TCRdb's table, derived via immunoSEQ multiplex PCR, lists solely in-frame clones and lacks some. In the table there are about 200,000 clones, about 95% of which are singletons. J gave up 4 bases and V 2 bases, and 11 bases lay outside the gene matches. The CDR3 sequence is 16 residues long. The germline gives CDR1 SGHRS, CDR2 YFSETQ. This chain links TRBV5-1 with TRBJ1-1; 7 bases line up with TRBD1. The source was peripheral blood, collected 28 days after the second dose of the MenACWY control vaccine. The sequence was obtained from an adult who received the MenACWY meningococcal vaccine as a control. The CDR3: CASSFDRVRVSTEAFF. The CDR3 coding sequence is TGCGCCAGCAGCTTCGACAGGGTTAGGGTGAGCACTGAAGCTTTCTTT.